Listed here are 26 T cell receptor beta chains from one sample, sequenced in a study of blood T cell repertoires in COVID-19. The method was immunoSEQ multiplex PCR; TCRdb's version includes in-frame clones alone and lacks a portion of them. The data contain 130,000 to 150,000 clones, roughly 80% of them singletons. The sequenced sample was peripheral blood. The receptors were gathered from a man between 70 and 80 years old who had recovered from COVID-19.

V is TRBV7-2 and J is TRBJ2-1; TRBD2 agrees at 7 bases. Unmatched junction bases numbered 13, after V lost 6 bases and J lost 8 bases. The germline gives CDR1 SGHTA, CDR2 FQGNSA. The CDR3 length is 15 residues. CDR3 nucleotide sequence: TGTGCCAGCAGGCCCCGTGGCGGGAGAATCCATGAGCAGTTCTTC. Residues: CASRPRGGRIHEQFF.

The chain couples TRBV7-8 to TRBJ1-4; the D gene is possibly TRBD1 (6 bases). CDR1 and CDR2 from the germline V gene are SGHVS and FQNEAQ. The CDR3 sequence is 16 residues long. V gave up 4 bases and J gave up 0 bases, with 12 bases separating them. CDR3 sequence reads: CASSYREVTTNEKLFF. The CDR3 nucleotides are TGTGCCAGCAGCTACAGGGAAGTAACAACTAATGAAAAACTGTTTTTT. The variable domain in full, completed from reference TRBV7-8 and TRBJ1-4, reads GAGVSQSPRYKVAKRGQDVALRCDPISGHVSLFWYQQALGQGPEFLTYFQNEAQLDKSGLPSDRFFAERPEGSVSTLKIQRTQQEDSAVYLCASSYREVTTNEKLFFGSGTQLSVL.

The chain couples TRBV4-1 to TRBJ1-5; a possible D gene is TRBD1 (6 bases). This CDR3 has 16 amino acids. The V end was cut by 0 bases, the J end by 6 bases, with 15 bases between. Germline V CDR1 and CDR2: MGHRA, YSYEKL. Written as DNA, the CDR3 is TGCGCCAGCAGCCAAGACCACGGACAGTCGTCTCAGCCCCAGCATTTT. It codes for CASSQDHGQSSQPQHF.

The V and J genes are TRBV7-2 and TRBJ2-7, with D possibly being TRBD1 (5 bases). This CDR3 has 14 residues. The V end was cut by 3 bases, the J end by 2 bases, with 11 bases between. CDR1 is SGHTA, CDR2 FQGNSA, per germline. The CDR3 spells CASSLARDTYEQYF. DNA for the CDR3: TGTGCCAGCAGCTTGGCCAGGGATACCTACGAGCAGTACTTC. Filled out from reference TRBV7-2 and TRBJ2-7, the complete variable domain reads GAGVSQSPSNKVTEKGKDVELRCDPISGHTALYWYRQSLGQGLEFLIYFQGNSAPDKSGLPSDRFSAERTGGSVSTLTIQRTQQEDSAVYLCASSLARDTYEQYFGPGTRLTVT.

The J gene is TRBJ1-2, the V gene TRBV3-1 (or the pseudogene TRBV3-2), with 8 nucleotides matching TRBD1. V trimming: 1 base; J trimming: 8 bases; junction bases outside the gene matches: 6. The CDR3 contains 14 residues. Germline loops: CDR1 LGHDT, CDR2 YNNKEL (reference sequence). CDR3 DNA sequence: TGTGCCAGCAGCCAAGTGACAGGGGCCCAGGGCTACACCTTC. It is translated as CASSQVTGAQGYTF.

The chain carries TRBV10-3 and TRBJ2-3, with 7 bases that match TRBD2. CDR1 is ENHRY, CDR2 SYGVKD, per germline. V dropped 0 bases and J dropped 3; count of bases not matched to a gene: 9. There are 17 residues in the CDR3. In DNA, the CDR3 is TGTGCCATCAGTGAGTCTAGGAAGGCGGGAGCGACAGATACGCAGTATTTT. Amino acids: CAISESRKAGATDTQYF.

The rearrangement joins TRBV9 to TRBJ2-7, with TRBD2 matching over 10 bases. In germline, CDR1 is SGDLS, CDR2 YYNGEE. Unmatched junction bases numbered 9, after V lost 3 bases and J lost 3 bases. This CDR3 is built from 16 residues. The CDR3 DNA sequence: TGTGCCAGCAGCGCGGCGGGCGGGACTAGCGTCTACGAGCAGTACTTC. This encodes CASSAAGGTSVYEQYF. Drawing the rest from reference TRBV9 and TRBJ2-7, the complete variable domain is DSGVTQTPKHLITATGQRVTLRCSPRSGDLSVYWYQQSLDQGLQFLIQYYNGEERAKGNILERFSAQQFPDLHSELNLSSLELGDSALYFCASSAAGGTSVYEQYFGPGTRLTVT.

V usage is TRBV27 and J usage is TRBJ2-7; D is ambiguous. This CDR3 comprises 13 residues. CDR1 and CDR2 from the germline V gene are MNHEY and SMNVEV (reference sequence). V lost 6 bases and J 4 bases, leaving 13 bases between the germline ends. CDR3 residues: CASRGVVGYEQYF. The DNA of the CDR3 is TGTGCCAGCAGAGGAGTGGTAGGTTACGAGCAGTACTTC.

The V and J genes are TRBV27 and TRBJ2-2, with 12 bases identical to TRBD1. This CDR3 is 16 amino acids long. CDR1 is MNHEY, CDR2 SMNVEV, per germline (reference sequence). V lost 3 bases, J lost 4 bases, and 3 bases stayed unmatched. In nucleotides, the CDR3 is TGTGCCAGCAGTTTGGGACAGGGGGCGGTCACCGGGGAGCTGTTTTTT. Encoded protein: CASSLGQGAVTGELFF.

J is TRBJ2-1 and V is TRBV3-1 (or the pseudogene TRBV3-2); 10 nucleotides match TRBD2. CDR1 is LGHDT and CDR2 is YNNKEL in the germline V gene (reference sequence). The CDR3 has 14 residues. Trimming cost V 6 bases and J 9 bases; bases outside gene matches: 8. The CDR3 sequence: CASRPQAGGGEQFF. CDR3 DNA sequence: TGTGCCAGCAGGCCCCAAGCGGGAGGGGGTGAGCAGTTCTTC.

The V call is TRBV10-3, the J call TRBJ2-1; tentative D call: TRBD2 (6 bases). With 5 bases removed from V and 12 bases from J, the gap between germline ends came to 17 bases. The CDR3 loop spans 13 amino acids. CDR1 and CDR2 (germline): ENHRY, SYGVKD. The CDR3 bases are TGTGCCATCAGTAGCGAAGCGGGTAGACGGCAGTTCTTC. As protein: CAISSEAGRRQFF.

J is TRBJ1-6 and V is TRBV25-1; D is unresolved. Between the trimmed V and J ends, which lost 3 bases and 9 bases, there was a span of 6 bases. The CDR3 covers 12 residues. Germline V gene lookup returns CDR1 MGHDK and CDR2 SYGVNS. DNA for the CDR3: TGTGCCAGCAGTGACGAGGCTTCACCCCTCCACTTT. Translated, it gives CASSDEASPLHF.

The chain couples TRBV6-2 or TRBV6-3 to TRBJ2-6; TRBD1 matches at 8 bases. The CDR3 spans 17 residues. Germline CDR1 MNHEY, CDR2 SVGEGT. Losses at the gene ends were 5 bases for V and 2 bases for J; bases not matched to a gene: 8. The CDR3 coding sequence is TGTGCCAGCAGTCGCGGACAGGGCCGGGCTGGGGCCAACGTCCTGACTTTC. It encodes CASSRGQGRAGANVLTF.

This clone showed up just once. CDR3 loop: CAWSLGDHQPQHF. CDR3 sequence (DNA): TGTGCCTGGAGTTTAGGGGATCATCAGCCCCAGCATTTT. The gene calls are TRBV30 and TRBJ1-5, with D perhaps matching TRBD1 (5 bases). V gave up 2 bases and J gave up 5 bases, with 10 bases separating them. Germline CDR1 and CDR2: GTSNPN and SVGIG (reference sequence). There are 13 residues in the CDR3.

The chain links TRBV6-2 or TRBV6-3 to TRBJ1-2; D remains unclear. The germline V gene has CDR1 MNHEY and CDR2 SVGEGT. Trimming took off 0 bases at V and 7 bases at J, with 3 bases between the two ends. This CDR3 is built from 11 residues. CDR3 amino acids: CASSYSSGYTF. The CDR3 nucleotides are TGTGCCAGCAGTTACTCGAGTGGCTACACCTTC.

The J gene is TRBJ2-1, the V gene TRBV5-1, with 9 bases that match TRBD1. V lost 2 bases, J lost 5 bases, and 8 bases stayed unmatched. Germline values: CDR1 SGHRS, CDR2 YFSETQ. The CDR3 runs 16 residues. CDR3 protein: CASSFETGGANNEQFF. The CDR3 DNA sequence: TGCGCCAGCAGCTTCGAAACAGGGGGCGCGAACAATGAGCAGTTCTTC.

The chain employs TRBV6-2 or TRBV6-3 and TRBJ2-5; weak D call: TRBD1 (6 bases). CDR1 MNHEY and CDR2 SVGEGT come from the germline V gene. The CDR3 contains 16 residues. V was clipped by 7 bases and J by 5 bases, with 23 bases between them. CDR3 nucleotide sequence: TGTGCCAGCATCCCCTCTAGGGGGACCTTTGGTGAGACCCAGTACTTC. This translates into CASIPSRGTFGETQYF.

The rearrangement uses TRBV6-6 and TRBJ2-2; 7 bases fit TRBD1. CDR1 is MNHNY and CDR2 is SVGAGI in the germline V gene (reference sequence). CDR3 length: 17 residues. The trim removed 5 bases at V and 1 base at J, leaving 10 bases unmatched. The CDR3 loop reads CASSPSLGTVNTGELFF. The DNA for the CDR3 is TGTGCCAGCAGTCCCTCCCTGGGGACAGTGAACACCGGGGAGCTGTTTTTT.

This clone was observed many times. V and J are TRBV19 and TRBJ2-4; tentatively, D is TRBD1 (6 bases). CDR3 length equals 14 residues. Trimming cost V 6 bases and J 0 bases, with 9 bases left between them. Germline CDR1 and CDR2: LNHDA and SQIVND (reference sequence). The CDR3 reads CASRDRLAKNIQYF. In nucleotides, the CDR3 is TGTGCCAGTAGGGACAGACTAGCCAAAAACATTCAGTACTTC.

The table lists this clone with a few counts. The chain recombines TRBV30 with TRBJ1-5, with D perhaps matching TRBD1 (5 bases). The CDR3 length is 14 residues. Germline lookup yields CDR1 GTSNPN and CDR2 SVGIG (reference sequence). Trimming removed 3 bases at V and 4 bases at J, with 13 bases between. This CDR3 is CAWSGSGMNQPQHF. The CDR3 DNA reads as TGTGCCTGGAGCGGCTCAGGGATGAATCAGCCCCAGCATTTT.

The table lists this clone with a count of one. The J gene is TRBJ2-7, the V gene TRBV9; 8 bases are shared with TRBD2. The J segment lost 7 bases and the V segment lost 3 bases, leaving 18 bases of the junction unmatched. The V gene's germline CDR1 is SGDLS and CDR2 YYNGEE. The CDR3 covers 17 residues. CDR3 DNA sequence: TGTGCCAGCAGCGCCGGGTTGCTTTGGGCGGGAGGACATGAGCAGTACTTC. Protein: CASSAGLLWAGGHEQYF.

This chain joins TRBV5-1 and TRBJ1-2, with 9 nucleotides matching TRBD1. J lost 6 bases, V lost 1 base, and 13 bases had no gene match. Germline-derived CDR1 and CDR2 are SGHRS and YFSETQ. This CDR3 has 17 residues. CDR3 DNA: TGCGCCAGCAGCTTGACCGGGCCGGGACAGGGATCGGATGGCTACACCTTC. Translated: CASSLTGPGQGSDGYTF.

V usage is TRBV5-6 and J usage is TRBJ2-4; D is perhaps TRBD1 (6 bases). The CDR3 is 16 amino acids. The V end was cut by 1 base, the J end by 1 base, with 12 bases between. From germline, CDR1 is SGHDT and CDR2 YYEEEE. The CDR3 nucleotides are TGTGCCAGCAGCTTGAGGGGGACCTCGGCCAAAAACATTCAGTACTTC. Encoded protein: CASSLRGTSAKNIQYF.

The gene calls are TRBV18 and TRBJ2-7; D is perhaps TRBD1 (6 bases). Trimming removed 4 bases at V and 2 bases at J, with 12 bases between. Germline V lookup: CDR1 KGHSH, CDR2 LQKENI. This CDR3 is 14 amino acids long. CDR3 residues: CASSLRGDPYEQYF. The CDR3 nucleotides are TGTGCCAGCTCACTCAGGGGTGATCCCTACGAGCAGTACTTC.

The chain recombines TRBV10-3 with TRBJ1-1, with TRBD1 matching over 7 bases. The V gene end was trimmed by 2 bases and the J gene end by 2 bases; junction bases not matched to a gene: 5. Germline CDR1 is ENHRY and CDR2 is SYGVKD. The CDR3 runs to 15 residues. The CDR3 bases are TGTGCCATCAGTGAGCCCTACAGGGGTAACACTGAAGCTTTCTTT. Residues: CAISEPYRGNTEAFF.

The V gene is TRBV15, the J gene TRBJ1-6, with 7 bases fitting TRBD1. The CDR3 sequence is 15 residues long. V was clipped by 2 bases and J by 7 bases; unmatched bases: 5. Per the germline V gene, CDR1 is LNHNV and CDR2 is YYDKDF (reference sequence). The CDR3 is CATSRTGTVNSPLHF. The DNA for the CDR3 is TGTGCCACCAGCAGAACCGGGACAGTGAATTCACCCCTCCACTTT.